A selection of T cell receptor beta chains follows, all from one sample in a study of human T cells and chemical hapten exposure. TCRdb independently ran MiXCR on the RACE reads; one entry per CDR3 protein. This sample has tens of thousands of distinct CDR3 sequences, with around 6.4% found just once. The specimen comprised whole blood, sampled in connection with sensitization to the hapten diphenylcyclopropenone (DPC). The origin of the receptors is a woman aged 30 to 39 with alopecia areata. Some clones in this sample may be carry-over from other donors' samples. Each CDR3 is given with its conserved first and last residue. The D gene is left open where the match is weak. Not every row has a clone size; where given, it reads once, few, many or a size class.

j_call d_call clone_size v_call cdr3_aa cdr3_nt
TRBJ2-7 - many TRBV5-1 CASSLLGPGYEQYF TGCGCCAGCAGCTTGTTGGGTCCTGGATACGAGCAGTACTTC
TRBJ2-7 - few TRBV5-6 CASIRAASYEQYF TGTGCCAGCATTAGGGCCGCCTCCTACGAGCAGTACTTC
TRBJ1-1 - few TRBV12-3/TRBV12-4 CASSLSSRTREPRPEAFF TGTGCCAGCAGTTTGTCGTCCCGGACACGGGAGCCTAGACCTGAAGCTTTCTTT
TRBJ1-5 - few TRBV2 CASRKGGSTQPQHF TGTGCCAGCCGGAAAGGGGGGTCGACTCAGCCCCAGCATTTT
TRBJ2-3 TRBD1 few TRBV7-9 CASSPSPGQGARDTQYF TGTGCCAGCAGCCCTTCTCCGGGACAGGGTGCGCGTGATACGCAGTATTTT
TRBJ1-2 - few TRBV10-3 CAISESGQGSGYTF TGTGCCATCAGTGAGTCGGGGCAGGGCTCTGGCTACACCTTC
TRBJ2-3 - many TRBV25-1 CASSPPGNTDTQYF TGTGCCAGCAGTCCACCGGGGAACACAGATACGCAGTATTTT
TRBJ1-2 - - TRBV27 CASSLTGLLGGYTF TGTGCCAGCAGTTTAACGGGACTTCTTGGAGGCTACACCTTC
TRBJ2-7 - - TRBV28 CASSLGQNYHEQYF TGTGCCAGCAGTTTAGGCCAGAATTACCACGAGCAGTACTTC
TRBJ1-5 TRBD1 many TRBV5-1 CASSSSGGPQHF TGCGCCAGCAGCTCCTCAGGGGGGCCCCAGCATTTT
TRBJ2-1 - few TRBV7-9 CASSPIAGTGNEQFF TGTGCCAGCAGCCCCATAGCAGGGACGGGAAATGAGCAGTTCTTC
TRBJ2-3 - few TRBV25-1 CASSEITFTDTQYF TGTGCCAGCAGTGAAATAACATTCACAGATACGCAGTATTTT
TRBJ1-4 - - TRBV6-6 CASSPGAATNEKLFF TGTGCCAGCAGTCCGGGGGCAGCAACTAATGAAAAACTGTTTTTT
TRBJ2-3 TRBD2 - TRBV14 CASSQDFRTSGRRTDTQYF TGTGCCAGCAGCCAAGACTTTAGGACTAGCGGGAGGAGGACAGATACGCAGTATTTT